Presented here are 18 T cell receptor beta chains from one specimen sequenced in a study of shared clonotypes between healthy human individuals. Libraries were prepared by immunoSEQ multiplex PCR; TCRdb keeps only in-frame clonotypes and omits some of them. Here the sample spans almost 700,000 clones, about 92% being singletons. Naive-designated CD8 cells lacked CD45RO, were positively enriched for CCR7, and omitted terminally differentiated effector memory CD45RA+ cells. Sequencing was performed on naive CD8+ T cells sorted from blood. These receptors were obtained from a man aged 25-45 years in good health.

In regard to this clone: Other DNA sequences of this sample code for an identical CDR3. V gene TRBV5-4 combines with J gene TRBJ2-7; D not resolved. V gave up 0 bases and J gave up 0 bases, with 4 bases separating them. This CDR3 comprises 13 residues. Germline lookup yields CDR1 SGHNT and CDR2 YYREEE (reference sequence). The CDR3 sequence: CASSLVGSYEQYF. CDR3 nucleotide sequence: TGTGCCAGCAGCTTGGTTGGCTCCTACGAGCAGTACTTC. Complete variable domain (other parts from reference TRBV5-4 and TRBJ2-7): ETGVTQSPTHLIKTRGQQVTLRCSSQSGHNTVSWYQQALGQGPQFIFQYYREEENGRGNFPPRFSGLQFPNYSSELNVNALELDDSALYLCASSLVGSYEQYFGPGTRLTVT.

The gene calls are TRBV30 and TRBJ2-3; 9 positions agree with TRBD2. V gave up 1 base and J gave up 4 bases; unmatched junction bases: 9. Germline CDR1 GTSNPN, CDR2 SVGIG (reference sequence). This CDR3 comprises 16 residues. The chain's CDR3 is CAWSDKSSGSPDTQYF. The CDR3 bases are TGTGCCTGGAGTGATAAGAGTAGCGGGAGCCCAGATACGCAGTATTTT.

The V call is TRBV7-3, the J call TRBJ2-7; TRBD2 matches at 7 bases. Trimming removed 2 bases from V and 4 bases from J; junction bases left unmatched: 5. The CDR3 length is 14 residues. Germline V gene data show CDR1 as SGHTA and CDR2 as FQGTGA. The CDR3 DNA is TGTGCCAGCAGCTTAGGGCAGGGAGGGTACGAGCAGTACTTC. Its translation: CASSLGQGGYEQYF.

The chain links TRBV28 to TRBJ1-5, with a weak D call TRBD1 (5 bases). This CDR3 spans 17 amino acids. Germline loops: CDR1 MDHEN, CDR2 SYDVKM. V was clipped by 5 bases and J by 0 bases, with 17 bases between them. CDR3 amino acids: CASSRIGHDYSNQPQHF. CDR3 nucleotides: TGTGCCAGCAGTCGTATTGGACACGACTATAGCAATCAGCCCCAGCATTTT.

The chain joins TRBV27 to TRBJ2-1; 7 nucleotides align to TRBD1. The CDR3 consists of 17 residues. The V gene's germline CDR1 is MNHEY and CDR2 SMNVEV (reference sequence). V was pared by 5 bases and J by 1 base, with 11 bases of the junction left unmatched. Here the CDR3 DNA reads TGTGCCAGCAGTCCCCGGTTGGACAGGCCTTCCTACAATGAGCAGTTCTTC. Translated, it gives CASSPRLDRPSYNEQFF.

This chain links TRBV19 with TRBJ2-1; 11 bases map to TRBD2. After removal of 9 bases from V and 4 bases from J, the junction contained 5 bases not matched to a gene. CDR1 and CDR2 from the germline V gene are LNHDA and SQIVND (reference sequence). The length of the CDR3 is 14 residues. The CDR3 coding sequence is TGTGCCAGCCAGACTAGCGGGGTTTACAATGAGCAGTTCTTC. As protein: CASQTSGVYNEQFF.

The chain employs TRBV9 and TRBJ2-1; D possibly corresponds to TRBD2 (5 bases). This CDR3 has 14 amino acids. Germline V lookup: CDR1 SGDLS, CDR2 YYNGEE. The V end was cut by 3 bases, the J end by 1 base, with 8 bases between. The CDR3 loop is CASSASGSYNEQFF. CDR3 nucleotide sequence: TGTGCCAGCAGCGCCAGCGGTTCCTACAATGAGCAGTTCTTC.

This chain joins TRBV28 and TRBJ2-1; 14 bases are shared with TRBD2. V was pared by 10 bases and J by 8 bases, with 10 bases of the junction left unmatched. The germline gives CDR1 MDHEN, CDR2 SYDVKM. The CDR3 spans 15 residues. The DNA of the CDR3 is TGTGCCACCCGTCCGGGGACTAGCGGGAGTCATGAGCAGTTCTTC. Translation: CATRPGTSGSHEQFF.

The genes are TRBV19 and TRBJ1-2; the D gene is possibly TRBD1 (5 bases). CDR1 LNHDA and CDR2 SQIVND come from the germline V gene (reference sequence). The CDR3 spans 13 residues. The ends were cut back, 3 bases at V and 2 bases at J, with 7 bases in the middle. This chain's CDR3 is CASSIRDNYGYTF. The DNA of the CDR3 is TGTGCCAGTAGTATCCGGGACAACTATGGCTACACCTTC. Full variable domain (rest looked up from reference TRBV19 and TRBJ1-2): DGGITQSPKYLFRKEGQNVTLSCEQNLNHDAMYWYRQDPGQGLRLIYYSQIVNDFQKGDIAEGYSVSREKKESFPLTVTSAQKNPTAFYLCASSIRDNYGYTFGSGTRLTVV.

Written as DNA, the CDR3 is TGTGCCAGTAGTCCCCCAACCCATGAGCAGTTCTTC. Its translation is CASSPPTHEQFF. The chain uses TRBV19 and TRBJ2-1; no definite D call. Per germline, CDR1 LNHDA and CDR2 SQIVND (reference sequence). CDR3 length equals 12 residues. V was pared by 5 bases and J by 8 bases, with 10 bases between.

The chain recombines TRBV13 with TRBJ2-3; D unresolved. The germline V and J ends were trimmed by 4 bases and 2 bases, with 7 bases remaining between them. This CDR3 has 13 amino acids. Germline lookup yields CDR1 PRHDT and CDR2 FYEKMQ (reference sequence). CDR3 protein: CASSSDSTDTQYF. CDR3 sequence (DNA): TGTGCCAGCAGCTCTGACTCCACAGATACGCAGTATTTT. The full variable domain, rest sourced from reference TRBV13 and TRBJ2-3, is AAGVIQSPRHLIKEKRETATLKCYPIPRHDTVYWYQQGPGQDPQFLISFYEKMQSDKGSIPDRFSAQQFSDYHSELNMSSLELGDSALYFCASSSDSTDTQYFGPGTRLTVL.

The chain is built from TRBV2 and TRBJ2-3; 15 nucleotides agree with TRBD2. CDR1 SNHLY and CDR2 FYNNEI come from the germline V gene. The CDR3 consists of 19 residues. Trimming at V came to 7 bases and at J to 0 bases, leaving 11 bases not matched to a gene. Here the CDR3 DNA reads TGTGCCAGCACTGAGTCGGGACTAGCGGGAGGTTTAAGCACAGATACGCAGTATTTT. This codes for CASTESGLAGGLSTDTQYF. The full variable domain, with the rest looked up from reference TRBV2 and TRBJ2-3, is EPEVTQTPSHQVTQMGQEVILRCVPISNHLYFYWYRQILGQKVEFLVSFYNNEISEKSEIFDDQFSVERPDGSNFTLKIRSTKLEDSAMYFCASTESGLAGGLSTDTQYFGPGTRLTVL.

This clone has more than one count but fewer than ten. The chain recombines TRBV6-5 with TRBJ2-1; D unclear. This CDR3 comprises 10 residues. Trimming stripped 2 bases from V and 9 bases from J, with 2 bases between. CDR1 MNHEY and CDR2 SVGAGI come from the germline V gene. The CDR3 here is CASSYPEQFF. CDR3 DNA: TGTGCCAGCAGTTACCCTGAGCAGTTCTTC.

This chain connects TRBV27 to TRBJ2-1, with D possibly being TRBD2 (5 bases). V was cut by 5 bases and J by 10 bases, with 15 bases left in between. Germline V gene sequence: CDR1 MNHEY, CDR2 SMNVEV (reference sequence). This CDR3 is built from 13 residues. The CDR3 reads CASSLTRGREQFF. CDR3 bases: TGTGCCAGCAGTCTCACCCGGGGTAGGGAGCAGTTCTTC.

In this sample, this clone turned up a few times. The rearrangement joins TRBV27 to TRBJ2-7; TRBD2 might be the D (5 bases). CDR1 and CDR2 (germline): MNHEY, SMNVEV (reference sequence). This CDR3 region has 15 residues. Trimming removed 5 bases from V and 2 bases from J, with 16 bases in between. The DNA for the CDR3 is TGTGCCAGCAGTATGCATACGGCCGGGACCTACGAGCAGTACTTC. Its translation is CASSMHTAGTYEQYF.

This clone has a single count. The rearrangement uses TRBV5-1 and TRBJ2-7, with 9 bases lining up with TRBD1. The CDR3 spans 14 residues. The junction had 4 bases not matched to a gene; V was cut back by 1 base and J by 5 bases. The germline CDR1 and CDR2 sequences are SGHRS and YFSETQ. CDR3 region: CASSLQQGAHEQYF. As DNA, the CDR3 is TGCGCCAGCAGCTTGCAACAGGGGGCCCACGAGCAGTACTTC.

This chain joins TRBV4-1 and TRBJ2-2; 7 bases are shared with TRBD2. The CDR3 extends over 16 amino acids. V was clipped by 0 bases and J by 7 bases; unmatched bases: 8. Germline V CDR1 and CDR2: MGHRA, YSYEKL. CDR3: CASSQDSPGGGGELFF. The CDR3 region has the DNA TGCGCCAGCAGCCAAGATAGCCCGGGAGGAGGCGGGGAGCTGTTTTTT.

V usage is TRBV9 and J usage is TRBJ1-1, with D possibly being TRBD1 (6 bases). CDR1 and CDR2 (germline): SGDLS, YYNGEE. Trimming stripped 3 bases from V and 2 bases from J, with 8 bases between. The CDR3 extends over 13 amino acids. CDR3 loop: CASSDRDNTEAFF. The CDR3 DNA reads as TGTGCCAGCAGCGACAGGGATAACACTGAAGCTTTCTTT.